These 25 T cell receptor beta chains were sequenced from one sample in a study of cytomegalovirus exposure and HLA in healthy donors. Both 60 Vbeta primers and 13 Jbeta primers went into the PCR. The method was immunoSEQ multiplex PCR; TCRdb's version includes in-frame clones alone and lacks a portion of them. The data show some 150,000 clones, around 84% seen once. Sequenced: PBMCs. These receptors originate from a man aged 40-49 years in good health and CMV-seropositive.

In its sample, this clone was seen a few times. The V gene is TRBV5-1, the J gene TRBJ1-4; 7 positions agree with TRBD1. The trim removed 3 bases at V and 5 bases at J, leaving 7 bases unmatched. The CDR3 is 15 residues long. Looked up from germline, CDR1 is SGHRS and CDR2 is YFSETQ. CDR3 DNA sequence: TGCGCCAGCAGCTCTACAGGGGTGTTGAATGAAAAACTGTTTTTT. Its protein is CASSSTGVLNEKLFF.

The chain recombines TRBV7-9 with TRBJ1-1; D unclear. The CDR3 is 16 residues long. The germline V gene encodes CDR1 SEHNR and CDR2 FQNEAQ (reference sequence). V lost 2 bases and J lost 5, with 18 bases in between. CDR3 bases: TGTGCCAGCAGCTTATCGTTACGACATCCTCCTACTGAAGCTTTCTTT. Translating it yields CASSLSLRHPPTEAFF. Supplemented by reference TRBV7-9 and TRBJ1-1, the full variable domain reads DTGVSQNPRHKITKRGQNVTFRCDPISEHNRLYWYRQTLGQGPEFLTYFQNEAQLEKSRLLSDRFSAERPKGSFSTLEIQRTEQGDSAMYLCASSLSLRHPPTEAFFGQGTRLTVV.

The chain joins TRBV19 to TRBJ1-2, with D possibly matching TRBD1 (6 bases). In germline, CDR1 is LNHDA, CDR2 SQIVND (reference sequence). Trimming left V 5 bases short and J 4 bases short, with 17 bases between. This CDR3 region has 15 residues. The CDR3 coding sequence is TGTGCCAGTAGTTTACTACCGACAGGCATCTATGGCTACACCTTC. The encoded protein is CASSLLPTGIYGYTF.

The chain carries TRBV10-2 and TRBJ1-1, with D possibly being TRBD1 (5 bases). Germline CDR1 is WSHSY and CDR2 is SAAADI. This CDR3 contains 15 residues. V was shortened by 0 bases and J by 0 bases, with 8 bases between the two germline ends. The CDR3 nucleotides are TGCGCCAGCAGTGAGTCCGGGGGAATGAACACTGAAGCTTTCTTT. The encoded protein is CASSESGGMNTEAFF.

This clone turned up a few times. The rearrangement links TRBV27 to TRBJ1-1, with TRBD1 matching over 7 bases. This CDR3 contains 17 residues. Germline CDR1 is MNHEY and CDR2 is SMNVEV (reference sequence). Losses at the gene ends were 2 bases for V and 4 bases for J; bases not matched to a gene: 13. For the CDR3, the DNA is TGTGCCAGCAGTTTAATCGTACCCATGACAGGGTCCACTGAAGCTTTCTTT. Its protein is CASSLIVPMTGSTEAFF.

This chain links TRBV2 with TRBJ2-2; 7 nucleotides match TRBD2. The germline V gene has CDR1 SNHLY and CDR2 FYNNEI. After removal of 8 bases from V and 2 bases from J, the junction contained 17 bases not matched to a gene. CDR3 size: 18 residues. The CDR3 coding sequence is TGTGCCAGCCAGCTTGAGGCTAGCGGAAACCTAAACACCGGGGAGCTGTTTTTT. This sequence encodes CASQLEASGNLNTGELFF.

The V call is TRBV10-3, the J call TRBJ2-4; 13 bases are shared with TRBD2. V was pared by 2 bases and J by 7 bases, with 5 bases of the junction left unmatched. The CDR3 is made up of 16 amino acids. Germline values: CDR1 ENHRY, CDR2 SYGVKD. The DNA for the CDR3 is TGTGCCATCAGTGAGGGACTAGCGGGAGCGGGGAACATTCAGTACTTC. Translated: CAISEGLAGAGNIQYF.

This chain connects TRBV5-1 to TRBJ1-3; TRBD1 matches 8 bases. The CDR3 has 15 residues. The germline gives CDR1 SGHRS, CDR2 YFSETQ. V dropped 4 bases and J dropped 3; count of bases not matched to a gene: 6. The CDR3 reads CASSLGTGDGNTIYF. The CDR3 bases are TGCGCCAGCAGCCTCGGGACAGGCGATGGAAACACCATATATTTT.

V is TRBV15 and J is TRBJ2-5; D call uncertain. The closer fit of TRBJ2-7 to the DNA end suggests the J call may be wrong. This CDR3 region has 15 residues. Germline CDR1 is LNHNV and CDR2 is YYDKDF (reference sequence). CDR3 bases: TGTGCCACCAGCAGAGATCCCAAGAGCACCTACGAGCAGTACTTC. It is translated as CATSRDPKSTYEQYF.

The V call is TRBV5-1, the J call TRBJ2-1, with no clear D. V was clipped by 2 bases and J by 3 bases, with 9 bases between them. Germline values: CDR1 SGHRS, CDR2 YFSETQ. The CDR3 extends over 14 amino acids. The CDR3 nucleotides are TGCGCCAGCAGCTTAATCCGAGGCTACAATGAGCAGTTCTTC. Protein sequence: CASSLIRGYNEQFF.

The chain carries TRBV7-3 and TRBJ2-1, with 8 bases aligning to TRBD2. The CDR3 runs 14 residues. Germline assignment: CDR1 SGHTA and CDR2 FQGTGA. The junction had 9 bases not matched to a gene; V was cut back by 5 bases and J by 9 bases. The CDR3 DNA follows: TGTGCCAGCAGCCTAAGCGGGAGTATGGGTGAGCAGTTCTTC. It translates to CASSLSGSMGEQFF.

The rearrangement joins TRBV10-3 to TRBJ2-7; 8 bases fit TRBD1. V trimming: 8 bases; J trimming: 3 bases; junction bases outside the gene matches: 6. Germline assignment: CDR1 ENHRY and CDR2 SYGVKD. The CDR3 sequence is 13 residues long. CDR3 in DNA: TGTGCCATCTCAGGGGGCACCGACTACGAGCAGTACTTC. This translates into CAISGGTDYEQYF.

The rearrangement links TRBV6-5 to TRBJ2-7; 7 bases match TRBD1. Germline values: CDR1 MNHEY, CDR2 SVGAGI. The CDR3 is 15 amino acids. With 5 bases clipped from V and 2 bases from J, the junction kept 9 bases outside the gene matches. The CDR3 region is CASSGAGTATYEQYF. CDR3 sequence (DNA): TGTGCCAGCAGTGGCGCCGGGACAGCAACCTACGAGCAGTACTTC.

J is TRBJ2-1 and V is TRBV20-1; D is undetermined. The CDR3 consists of 11 residues. CDR1 is DFQATT and CDR2 is SNEGSKA in the germline V gene (reference sequence). Trimming took off 2 bases at V and 9 bases at J, with 8 bases between the two ends. Here the CDR3 reads CSARRNIEQFF. CDR3 sequence (DNA): TGCAGTGCTAGACGTAACATTGAGCAGTTCTTC.

The chain combines TRBV6-5 with TRBJ1-2; 8 positions match TRBD1. Germline V lookup: CDR1 MNHEY, CDR2 SVGAGI. The length of the CDR3 is 13 residues. The junction had 3 bases not matched to a gene; V was cut back by 2 bases and J by 7 bases. CDR3 coding DNA: TGTGCCAGCAGTTACGAAGGACAGGGTGGCTACACCTTC. This codes for CASSYEGQGGYTF.

This chain connects TRBV7-9 to TRBJ2-4, with a possible D match to TRBD1 (6 bases). The CDR3 runs 17 residues. Trimming removed 5 bases at V and 1 base at J, with 18 bases between. The germline V gene has CDR1 SEHNR and CDR2 FQNEAQ (reference sequence). The CDR3 spells CASSREQGSLAKNIQYF. The DNA for the CDR3 is TGTGCCAGCAGCCGAGAACAGGGCAGTTTGGCCAAAAACATTCAGTACTTC. Looking up the rest from reference TRBV7-9 and TRBJ2-4 gives the full variable domain: DTGVSQNPRHKITKRGQNVTFRCDPISEHNRLYWYRQTLGQGPEFLTYFQNEAQLEKSRLLSDRFSAERPKGSFSTLEIQRTEQGDSAMYLCASSREQGSLAKNIQYFGAGTRLSVL.

The chain carries TRBV4-2 and TRBJ2-5; TRBD2 matches 8 bases. Germline V gives CDR1 LGHNA, CDR2 YNFKEQ. The CDR3 has 15 amino acids. Germline trimming cut 1 base from V and 4 bases from J; bases unmatched to any gene: 5. The CDR3 sequence: CASSQGAGVAETQYF. The CDR3 DNA reads TGTGCCAGCAGCCAAGGAGCGGGAGTGGCAGAGACCCAGTACTTC.

V gene TRBV9 combines with J gene TRBJ1-5; perhaps TRBD1 as D (6 bases). The CDR3 has 15 amino acids. V was shortened by 0 bases and J by 5 bases, with 12 bases between the two germline ends. CDR1 SGDLS and CDR2 YYNGEE come from the germline V gene. CDR3 amino acids: CASSVEGGWDQPQHF. The CDR3 DNA reads as TGTGCCAGCAGCGTAGAAGGGGGATGGGATCAGCCCCAGCATTTT. Using reference TRBV9 and TRBJ1-5 for the parts outside the CDR3, the full variable domain is DSGVTQTPKHLITATGQRVTLRCSPRSGDLSVYWYQQSLDQGLQFLIQYYNGEERAKGNILERFSAQQFPDLHSELNLSSLELGDSALYFCASSVEGGWDQPQHFGDGTRLSIL.

The chain uses TRBV7-9 and TRBJ1-1; weak D call: TRBD1 (5 bases). Per the germline V gene, CDR1 is SEHNR and CDR2 is FQNEAQ (reference sequence). This CDR3 spans 13 amino acids. V lost 4 bases and J 1 base, leaving 7 bases between the germline ends. This chain's CDR3 is CASSSGQNTEAFF. The DNA of the CDR3 is TGTGCCAGCAGCTCCGGACAGAACACTGAAGCTTTCTTT.

The sample holds a few counts of this clone. V and J are TRBV28 and TRBJ1-5, with D possibly being TRBD1 (5 bases). The CDR3 totals 14 residues. Germline V gene lookup returns CDR1 MDHEN and CDR2 SYDVKM. Trimming took off 5 bases at V and 0 bases at J, with 8 bases between the two ends. The CDR3 coding sequence is TGTGCCAGCAGTACAGGTTTTAGCAATCAGCCCCAGCATTTT. This codes for CASSTGFSNQPQHF.

The V and J genes are TRBV19 and TRBJ1-2; D unresolved. The CDR3 covers 15 residues. Germline lookup yields CDR1 LNHDA and CDR2 SQIVND (reference sequence). The V and J ends lost 3 bases and 4 bases respectively, with 15 bases between them. This chain's CDR3 is CASSMDGLTIYGYTF. The CDR3 DNA reads TGTGCCAGTAGTATGGACGGACTGACGATCTATGGCTACACCTTC.

This chain connects TRBV10-2 to TRBJ2-1; 11 bases are a match to TRBD2. The CDR3 spans 13 residues. V was pared by 5 bases and J by 7 bases, with 1 base of the junction left unmatched. Germline loops: CDR1 WSHSY, CDR2 SAAADI. The CDR3 DNA sequence: TGCGCCAGCAGTACTAGCGGGAGTAATGAGCAGTTCTTC. Translated: CASSTSGSNEQFF.

This chain links TRBV15 with TRBJ2-7, with 11 bases lining up with TRBD2. The CDR3 runs 16 residues. The J segment lost 3 bases and the V segment lost 1 base, leaving 5 bases of the junction unmatched. Germline CDR1 is LNHNV and CDR2 is YYDKDF (reference sequence). CDR3 region: CATSRGGTSGSYEQYF. In DNA form, the CDR3 reads TGTGCCACCAGCAGAGGAGGGACTAGCGGAAGCTACGAGCAGTACTTC.

V usage is TRBV7-2 and J usage is TRBJ2-5; possibly TRBD1 for D (5 bases). Between the trimmed V and J ends, which lost 2 bases and 4 bases, there was a span of 20 bases. The CDR3 has 17 amino acids. Germline lookup yields CDR1 SGHTA and CDR2 FQGNSA. The CDR3 loop is CASSLIAIGAYGETQYF. The CDR3 bases are TGTGCCAGCAGCTTAATTGCGATAGGGGCTTATGGAGAGACCCAGTACTTC.

This chain connects TRBV4-2 to TRBJ1-2, with unresolved D. Germline CDR1 LGHNA, CDR2 YNFKEQ. The CDR3 is 14 residues long. The V and J ends lost 0 bases and 4 bases respectively, with 9 bases between them. For the CDR3, the DNA is TGTGCCAGCAGCCAAGATCGGGTCCGCTATGGCTACACCTTC. It encodes CASSQDRVRYGYTF.